The rows below give T cell receptor beta chains drawn from one sample of a study of T cells in Graves' hyperthyroidism and ophthalmopathy. Via MiXCR, TCRdb re-called the multiplex PCR reads, giving one row per CDR3 protein. In the table there are 470,000 or so distinct CDR3 sequences, roughly 20% of which are singletons. Specimen: blood. These receptors were taken from a man younger than 35 with Graves' hyperthyroidism. Each CDR3 is given with its conserved first and last residue. Fields, in order: V gene, CDR3 protein.

>TRBV3-1
CASSQDLPSNSGNTIYF
>TRBV12-3/TRBV12-4
CASSFWGTEAFF
>TRBV28
CASTDVIPLDYGYTF
>TRBV19
CASSIRTSGNNEQFF
>TRBV20-1
CSASSPNQPQHF
>TRBV6-1
CASSQQAGTILHF
>TRBV6-1
CATRDGLNTEAFF
>TRBV30
CAWSVLGTGVTGELFF
>TRBV7-2
CASSLETLETQYF
>TRBV7-3
CASSLSGTGIGEQYF
>TRBV19
CASSESASSNQPQHF
>TRBV20-1
CSARMGYDTYEQYF
>TRBV2
CASSEGQGFSNQPQHF
>TRBV28
CASSLGTGQGNSPLHF
>TRBV29-1
CSVGGDSYGYTF
>TRBV4-2
CASSHTKRRTGSAGANVLTF
>TRBV20-1
CSARALSNGGNQPQHF
>TRBV6-1
CASSADGLNEKLFF
>TRBV19
CASRRGEGLNQPQHF
>TRBV19
CASWTGGANTEAFF
>TRBV5-1
CASSGNYYEQYF
>TRBV5-1
CASSFGGSDLYEQYF
>TRBV12-3/TRBV12-4
CASSSGLDGAFF
>TRBV12-3/TRBV12-4
CASSFGPRDQETQYF
>TRBV28
CASSLGTGLRGYEQYF
>TRBV2
CASSGIGDRKEETQYF
>TRBV24-1
CATSDPDRGSTGELFF
>TRBV7-8
CASSFPFRETQYF
>TRBV11-3
CASSLLATETQYF
>TRBV2
CASRRPSGTRGGTGELFF
>TRBV7-9
CASSTSTGGITEAFF
>TRBV5-1
CASSFILDGELFF
>TRBV28
CASSFAVSNYEQYF
>TRBV10-3
CAISELHPGTEAFF
>TRBV30
CAWSVRLAGPYEQYF
>TRBV5-1
CASNVLLGRKVGELFF
>TRBV30
CAWSDNPHQPQHF
>TRBV7-9
CASSFESYEQYF
>TRBV15
CATSRDRGDYGYTF
>TRBV5-1
CASRGSLTYEQYF
>TRBV12-3/TRBV12-4
CASSSDPEETQYF
>TRBV28
CASSLHGGIGYTF
>TRBV29-1
CSVERLAYEQYF
>TRBV2
CASAHGTSGGDSRSYEQYF
>TRBV19
CASSGAGFAEAFF
>TRBV12-3/TRBV12-4
CASSYSITGAGTMTQYF
>TRBV5-1
CASSLASGTARDGYTF
>TRBV7-8
CASSPPGEWNVLTF
>TRBV28
CASTSTGGDQPQHF
>TRBV12-3/TRBV12-4
CASSTGRGKRAEQYF
>TRBV2
CASGWPGKVETQYF
>TRBV20-1
CSARDSNQPQHF
>TRBV7-9
CASSYRDGSYGYTF
>TRBV20-1
CSAHTGRETQYF
>TRBV20-1
CSGAIHGRESYEQYF
>TRBV7-9
CASSQTGGDDGYTF
>TRBV28
CASRGRKLHEQYF